This TCR beta chain stems from a study of post-analysis software for immune sequencing data. Study in general: Courses of disease covered relapsing-remitting, secondary progressive and progressive-relapsing multiple sclerosis. Study findings and constraints: Strong co-clustering by F measure was seen for same-batch samples. Significantly lower normalized Chao1 diversity was seen in multiple sclerosis patients than in controls. About 5 TRBV segments were more frequent in patients than controls; TRBV5-6, TRBV5-1 and TRBV20-1 belonged to this group.

V shed 3 bases, J shed 0 bases, and the junction held 10 bases outside the gene matches. The CDR3 runs 18 residues. Germline V lookup: CDR1 SGDLS, CDR2 YYNGEE. Built from TCR beta cDNA, the libraries had unique molecular identifiers in them. From approximately 0.95 to 9.8 million T cells, 450,000 to 550,000 cDNA molecules were obtained. Each CDR3 protein gets one entry after TCRdb re-called the PCR reads with MiXCR. The repertoire holds about 760,000 distinct CDR3 sequences, with 30% as singletons. This clonotype was counted only a few times. Its specificity is unknown. This sequence originates from a girl between 5 and 17 years old with multiple sclerosis. Sequencing input: blood. The V call is TRBV9, the J call TRBJ2-1, with TRBD2 matching over 9 bases. CDR3 in DNA: TGTGCCAGCAGCGCCGGACAGAGCGGGGGGTTCTCCTACAATGAGCAGTTCTTC. Its protein is CASSAGQSGGFSYNEQFF.